These 8 T cell receptor beta chains were sequenced from one sample in a study of PD-1 blockade in classical Hodgkin lymphoma. TCRdb's table, derived via immunoSEQ multiplex PCR, lists solely in-frame clones and lacks some. Counted here are about 24,000 clones, roughly 84% occurring once; the ten biggest clones make up around 1.7%. All patients relapsed after autologous stem cell transplantation, and brentuximab vedotin exposure varied. The authors purified CD4+ T cells from thawed PBMCs by magnetic negative selection. The sample here was CD4+ T cells from blood, taken at baseline. The receptors here all came from a human donor with classical Hodgkin lymphoma.

V and J are TRBV28 and TRBJ2-7, with no clear D. V was pared by 6 bases and J by 7 bases, with 16 bases between. The CDR3 is made up of 13 amino acids. CDR1 MDHEN and CDR2 SYDVKM come from the germline V gene. The DNA of the CDR3 is TGTGCCAGCAGCTACGGACCGGGTCGAGAGCAGTACTTC. It translates to CASSYGPGREQYF. Full variable domain (rest looked up from reference TRBV28 and TRBJ2-7): DVKVTQSSRYLVKRTGEKVFLECVQDMDHENMFWYRQDPGLGLRLIYFSYDVKMKEKGDIPEGYSVSREKKERFSLILESASTNQTSMYLCASSYGPGREQYFGPGTRLTVT.

The chain employs TRBV19 and TRBJ2-7; 12 nucleotides match TRBD2. The CDR3 is made up of 14 amino acids. V was clipped by 10 bases and J by 1 base; unmatched bases: 5. CDR1 and CDR2 (germline): LNHDA, SQIVND (reference sequence). The CDR3 nucleotides read TGTGCCACCGGACTAGCGGGGAGGTCCTACGAGCAGTACTTC. Translation gives CATGLAGRSYEQYF.

In its sample, this clone was seen once. The gene calls are TRBV9 and TRBJ2-2, with a weak D call TRBD2 (5 bases). The CDR3 spans 15 residues. With 6 bases removed from V and 2 bases from J, the gap between germline ends came to 14 bases. The germline V gene has CDR1 SGDLS and CDR2 YYNGEE. The CDR3 loop reads CASTGVGENTGELFF. The CDR3 DNA follows: TGTGCCAGCACCGGGGTCGGGGAAAACACCGGGGAGCTGTTTTTT.

J is TRBJ1-3 and V is TRBV19, with D unresolved. CDR1 is LNHDA and CDR2 is SQIVND in the germline V gene (reference sequence). Trimming left V 5 bases short and J 4 bases short, with 6 bases between. The CDR3 totals 12 residues. The CDR3 nucleotides are TGTGCCAGTAGTCACGGAGGAAACACCATATATTTT. Protein product: CASSHGGNTIYF.

This clone was detected once. V usage is TRBV6-5 and J usage is TRBJ2-2; D gene uncertain. Germline CDR1 is MNHEY and CDR2 is SVGAGI. V was clipped by 1 base and J by 0 bases, with 6 bases between them. This CDR3 is built from 15 residues. The CDR3 DNA follows: TGTGCCAGCAGTTACTTGGCGGCGAACACCGGGGAGCTGTTTTTT. Amino acid sequence: CASSYLAANTGELFF.

The V call is TRBV2, the J call TRBJ1-1; D perhaps matches TRBD1 (5 bases). V gave up 7 bases and J gave up 4 bases, with 16 bases separating them. This CDR3 has 14 residues. Germline V gene lookup returns CDR1 SNHLY and CDR2 FYNNEI. CDR3 in amino acids: CASILGEVGTEAFF. CDR3 DNA: TGTGCCAGCATCTTGGGGGAGGTGGGCACTGAAGCTTTCTTT. Looking up the rest from reference TRBV2 and TRBJ1-1 gives the full variable domain: EPEVTQTPSHQVTQMGQEVILRCVPISNHLYFYWYRQILGQKVEFLVSFYNNEISEKSEIFDDQFSVERPDGSNFTLKIRSTKLEDSAMYFCASILGEVGTEAFFGQGTRLTVV.

V gene TRBV5-6 combines with J gene TRBJ1-4; D is possibly TRBD1 (5 bases). Deletions cut 4 bases from V and 8 bases from J, with 12 bases between. Germline V gene sequence: CDR1 SGHDT, CDR2 YYEEEE. This CDR3 region has 13 residues. The CDR3 loop is CASSIQGREKLFF. The CDR3 DNA follows: TGTGCCAGCAGCATTCAGGGTAGGGAAAAACTGTTTTTT.

V gene TRBV9 combines with J gene TRBJ2-5; D is possibly TRBD1 or TRBD2 (5 bases each). The CDR3 covers 14 residues. The germline gives CDR1 SGDLS, CDR2 YYNGEE. V was cut by 4 bases and J by 7 bases, with 17 bases left in between. CDR3 nucleotide sequence: TGTGCCAGCAGCCGGACCGGGACGCTCAGGACCCAGTACTTC. Translated: CASSRTGTLRTQYF.